Each of the 18 T cell receptor beta chains below was sequenced from the same sample in a study of cytomegalovirus exposure and HLA in healthy donors. A multiplex PCR was run with 60 Vbeta primers and 13 Jbeta primers. Profiled with immunoSEQ multiplex PCR; TCRdb holds only in-frame clones, not every one. Counted here are about 180,000 clones, approximately 79% occurring once; the ten biggest clones make up more than 0.55%. The specimen was PBMCs. These TCRs come from a woman in her forties in good health and CMV-seronegative.

The V gene is TRBV19, the J gene TRBJ1-2; TRBD1 matches 7 bases. The V gene end was trimmed by 0 bases and the J gene end by 4 bases; junction bases not matched to a gene: 8. Germline-derived CDR1 and CDR2 are LNHDA and SQIVND (reference sequence). The CDR3 spans 16 residues. The CDR3 spells CASSIDLTGIVYGYTF. Written as DNA, the CDR3 is TGTGCCAGTAGTATAGACCTGACAGGGATCGTCTATGGCTACACCTTC.

This clone was seen only a few times. This sample includes further DNA sequences coding for the same CDR3. The rearrangement uses TRBV30 and TRBJ1-5; a possible D gene is TRBD1 (5 bases). The V gene lost 0 bases and the J gene lost 2 bases, with 5 bases spanning the gap. The CDR3 extends over 13 amino acids. In germline, CDR1 is GTSNPN, CDR2 SVGIG (reference sequence). The DNA for the CDR3 is TGTGCCTGGAGTGTACAGGGCAATCAGCCCCAGCATTTT. This codes for CAWSVQGNQPQHF.

V gene TRBV10-3 combines with J gene TRBJ2-3, with 7 bases that match TRBD1. In germline, CDR1 is ENHRY, CDR2 SYGVKD. The CDR3 consists of 13 residues. V shed 6 bases, J shed 5 bases, and the junction held 5 bases outside the gene matches. CDR3 DNA sequence: TGTGCCATCAGGCCAGACAGGGAAGATACGCAGTATTTT. Translating gives CAIRPDREDTQYF.

Only a few counts were recorded for this clone. This chain connects TRBV7-2 to TRBJ2-1; TRBD2 agrees at 8 bases. Germline CDR1 reads SGHTA; CDR2 reads FQGNSA. This CDR3 is 15 amino acids long. The junction had 6 bases not matched to a gene; V was cut back by 2 bases and J by 6 bases. Here the CDR3 reads CASSLSGSRGNEQFF. CDR3 in DNA: TGTGCCAGCAGCTTAAGCGGGAGCCGAGGCAATGAGCAGTTCTTC.

The chain carries TRBV5-1 and TRBJ2-3; TRBD2 matches 12 bases. V gave up 0 bases and J gave up 2 bases; unmatched junction bases: 1. Germline lookup yields CDR1 SGHRS and CDR2 YFSETQ. This CDR3 has 16 residues. This chain's CDR3 is CASSLGTSGATDTQYF. The CDR3, as DNA: TGCGCCAGCAGCTTGGGGACTAGCGGGGCCACAGATACGCAGTATTTT. Based on the CDR3 plus reference TRBV5-1 and TRBJ2-3, the full variable domain is KAGVTQTPRYLIKTRGQQVTLSCSPISGHRSVSWYQQTPGQGLQFLFEYFSETQRNKGNFPGRFSGRQFSNSRSEMNVSTLELGDSALYLCASSLGTSGATDTQYFGPGTRLTVL.

This clone was seen a single time. This rearrangement joins TRBV28 to TRBJ1-4, with TRBD1 as a possible D gene (5 bases). The CDR3 has 14 residues. Between the trimmed V and J ends, which lost 8 bases and 7 bases, there was a span of 17 bases. The germline V gene encodes CDR1 MDHEN and CDR2 SYDVKM. CDR3 DNA: TGTGCCAGCTTAGCTGCGGGGCGCCGTGAAAAACTGTTTTTT. Translated, it gives CASLAAGRREKLFF.

This chain joins TRBV19 and TRBJ2-1, with 11 bases aligning to TRBD2. Germline lookup yields CDR1 LNHDA and CDR2 SQIVND (reference sequence). V lost 6 bases to trimming and J lost 9 bases; unmatched junction nucleotides: 13. The CDR3 loop spans 16 amino acids. Here the CDR3 reads CASRIIAGGVNGEQFF. The CDR3 DNA follows: TGTGCCAGTAGGATAATAGCGGGAGGGGTGAACGGTGAGCAGTTCTTC.

The chain links TRBV19 to TRBJ1-6, with D possibly matching TRBD1 (6 bases). Germline CDR1 reads LNHDA; CDR2 reads SQIVND (reference sequence). The CDR3 consists of 14 residues. V was pared by 2 bases and J by 7 bases, with 9 bases between. The chain's CDR3 is CASSISGGNSPLHF. CDR3 bases: TGTGCCAGTAGTATATCGGGGGGCAATTCACCCCTCCACTTT.

This chain connects TRBV11-2 to TRBJ2-1, with a tentative D call TRBD2 (6 bases). This CDR3 contains 14 residues. Trimming stripped 5 bases from V and 5 bases from J, with 13 bases between. Germline CDR1 reads SGHAT; CDR2 reads FQNNGV. CDR3 DNA sequence: TGTGCCAGCAGCCCCCGGGACTTAAACAATGAGCAGTTCTTC. Its protein product is CASSPRDLNNEQFF.

The rearrangement joins TRBV5-4 to TRBJ1-3, with D perhaps matching TRBD1 (6 bases). CDR1 is SGHNT and CDR2 is YYREEE in the germline V gene (reference sequence). The CDR3 has 15 amino acids. The V end was cut by 2 bases, the J end by 3 bases, with 12 bases between. The CDR3 sequence: CASSFGGLGGNTIYF. For the CDR3, the DNA is TGTGCCAGCAGCTTCGGGGGGCTAGGTGGAAACACCATATATTTT.

This clone is a singleton in its sample. V and J are TRBV9 and TRBJ2-1; 8 nucleotides line up with TRBD2. The CDR3 is 16 residues long. Trimming took 0 bases from V and 4 from J; bases not matched to a gene: 6. Per the germline V gene, CDR1 is SGDLS and CDR2 is YYNGEE. The CDR3 DNA reads as TGTGCCAGCAGCGTAGGGCCAGCGGGAGTTTACAATGAGCAGTTCTTC. Protein product: CASSVGPAGVYNEQFF.

The J gene is TRBJ2-7, the V gene TRBV21-1; the listed D gene, TRBD1, was not tested against the DNA. TRBV21-1 is recorded as a pseudogene. This CDR3 spans 18 amino acids. CDR3 sequence: CASSKDLDLRDREDEQYF. The CDR3 nucleotides are TGTGCCAGCAGCAAAGATTTAGATTTAAGGGACAGGGAAGACGAGCAGTACTTC.

The rearrangement uses TRBV19 and TRBJ2-7; the D gene is possibly TRBD2 (5 bases). CDR1 and CDR2 from the germline V gene are LNHDA and SQIVND (reference sequence). This CDR3 spans 18 amino acids. V lost 0 bases to trimming and J lost 2 bases, with 20 bases between them. CDR3 nucleotides: TGTGCCAGTAGTATAGATACAGACATACTAGGAGGTCCCTACGAGCAGTACTTC. Translating it yields CASSIDTDILGGPYEQYF.

The rearrangement joins TRBV13 to TRBJ2-7; the match to TRBD2 covers 13 bases. Trimming cost V 7 bases and J 10 bases; bases outside gene matches: 13. In germline, CDR1 is PRHDT, CDR2 FYEKMQ (reference sequence). The CDR3 has 15 amino acids. The CDR3 nucleotides are TGTGCCAGCACCAATGGACTAGCGGGAGTAGCGTATCAGTACTTC. Translating gives CASTNGLAGVAYQYF.

With regard to this clone: This CDR3 is also generated by other DNA sequences in the sample. The rearrangement joins TRBV5-8 to TRBJ1-1; 7 nucleotides line up with TRBD1. This CDR3 has 14 residues. The V gene's germline CDR1 is SGHTS and CDR2 YDEGEE. The trim removed 4 bases at V and 1 base at J, leaving 4 bases unmatched. The DNA for the CDR3 is TGTGCCAGCAGCCTCAGGGGGGCGAACACTGAAGCTTTCTTT. Translating gives CASSLRGANTEAFF.

This clone was recorded a few times. The genes are TRBV15 and TRBJ1-2; weak D call: TRBD1 (5 bases). Per the germline V gene, CDR1 is LNHNV and CDR2 is YYDKDF (reference sequence). With 4 bases removed from V and 4 bases from J, the gap between germline ends came to 7 bases. The CDR3 consists of 12 residues. DNA for the CDR3: TGTGCCACCAGCAAGGACATCTATGGCTACACCTTC. Residues: CATSKDIYGYTF.

The chain uses TRBV11-2 and TRBJ2-7, with no clear D. Germline V gene data show CDR1 as SGHAT and CDR2 as FQNNGV. The CDR3 extends over 11 amino acids. Trimming took off 7 bases at V and 3 bases at J, with 7 bases between the two ends. In DNA, the CDR3 is TGTGCCAGCACCCATAGCTACGAGCAGTACTTC. Its protein is CASTHSYEQYF.

This chain links TRBV10-2 with TRBJ2-7, with D perhaps TRBD2 (6 bases). V lost 8 bases, J lost 3 bases, and 8 bases lay in between. This CDR3 has 11 amino acids. Germline V gives CDR1 WSHSY, CDR2 SAAADI. The CDR3 nucleotides are TGCGCCAGCTGGAGGGGCTACGAGCAGTACTTC. Protein sequence: CASWRGYEQYF.